Listed below are T cell receptor beta chains from one sample, sequenced in a study of T cells in localized non-small cell lung cancer. TCRdb keeps only in-frame clones here, not all; method: immunoSEQ multiplex PCR. Counted here are 25,000 to 35,000 clones, 75% to 95% occurring once; the ten biggest clones make up about 28%. The starting material was peripheral blood, obtained before any cancer treatment. The receptor source for this set is a female donor over 55 with stage I lung adenocarcinoma. The conserved cysteine and the conserved F or W are not part of the CDR3 here. Each record gives: CDR3 length, J gene, V gene, CDR3 protein.

len: 13; j_gene: TRBJ2-5; v_gene: TRBV10-3; CDR3aa: AIRVNSGREETQY
len: 13; j_gene: TRBJ1-4; v_gene: TRBV6-1; CDR3aa: ASSEGSAINEKLF
len: 15; j_gene: TRBJ2-6; v_gene: TRBV28; CDR3aa: ASTSAAPGQGADALT
len: 12; j_gene: TRBJ1-1; v_gene: TRBV29-1; CDR3aa: SVVRTGGETEAF
len: 13; j_gene: TRBJ1-5; v_gene: TRBV4-1; CDR3aa: ASSPDRQGNQPQH
len: 13; j_gene: TRBJ1-5; v_gene: TRBV19; CDR3aa: ASSRGQGKDQPQH
len: 11; j_gene: TRBJ1-1; v_gene: TRBV10-3; CDR3aa: AISAVLGTEAF
len: 15; j_gene: TRBJ1-4; v_gene: TRBV7-2; CDR3aa: ASSPSRRTGNNEKLF
len: 9; j_gene: TRBJ2-3; v_gene: TRBV28; CDR3aa: ASTTPGTQY
len: 14; j_gene: TRBJ2-1; v_gene: TRBV28; CDR3aa: ASSPAGARSYNEQF
len: 11; j_gene: TRBJ1-2; v_gene: TRBV7-9; CDR3aa: ASSLVQEDGYT
len: 14; j_gene: TRBJ2-1; v_gene: TRBV4-2; CDR3aa: ASSQATGGANNEQF
len: 14; j_gene: TRBJ2-5; v_gene: TRBV9; CDR3aa: ASSVSPNKGQETQY